This T cell receptor beta chain originates from a study of T cells in Graves' hyperthyroidism and ophthalmopathy. This clonotype came up a few times. It was RNA transcripts that yielded the amplified TCR beta CDR3 regions. The primer set for the first-round RT-PCR of the TCR CDR3 was HTBI. TCRdb recomputed calls from the multiplex PCR reads with MiXCR, one row per CDR3 protein. The sample contains fewer than 500,000 distinct CDR3 sequences, approximately 13% of which appear only once. CDR1 is LNHDA and CDR2 is SQIVND in the germline V gene (reference sequence). The V segment lost 2 bases and the J segment 6 bases; nucleotides outside the gene matches: 10. The CDR3 totals 15 residues.

The receptor's source is a man aged 25-45 years with Graves' hyperthyroidism that later progressed to Graves' ophthalmopathy. The sequencing sample was made of blood. The chain is built from TRBV19 and TRBJ2-7, with TRBD1 identical over 7 bases. The DNA for the CDR3 is TGTGCCAGTAGTATAACCCCGGGACAGAAGACCGAGCAGTACTTC. It translates to CASSITPGQKTEQYF. Together with reference TRBV19 and TRBJ2-7, the CDR3 gives the full variable domain: DGGITQSPKYLFRKEGQNVTLSCEQNLNHDAMYWYRQDPGQGLRLIYYSQIVNDFQKGDIAEGYSVSREKKESFPLTVTSAQKNPTAFYLCASSITPGQKTEQYFGPGTRLTVT.